The next 10 T cell receptor beta chains were all read from a single sample in a study of cytomegalovirus exposure and HLA in healthy donors. A multiplex PCR was run with 60 Vbeta primers and 13 Jbeta primers. TCRdb's table, derived via immunoSEQ multiplex PCR, lists solely in-frame clones and lacks some. Among under 120,000 clones listed, less than 80% were seen once. Sequenced material: PBMCs. The receptor set was obtained from a man aged 25 to 45 in good health and CMV-seropositive.

The J gene is TRBJ1-1, the V gene TRBV4-1, with a weak D call TRBD1 (5 bases). Germline-derived CDR1 and CDR2 are MGHRA and YSYEKL. The V and J ends lost 0 bases and 3 bases respectively, with 14 bases between them. The CDR3 consists of 16 residues. The CDR3 nucleotides are TGCGCCAGCAGCCAAGACGGGACTTCGGGGGACACTGAAGCTTTCTTT. This codes for CASSQDGTSGDTEAFF.

This clone occurred a few times. This chain links TRBV6-6 with TRBJ1-5; D ambiguous. The V and J ends lost 2 bases and 7 bases respectively, with 6 bases between them. This CDR3 is 12 amino acids long. Germline values: CDR1 MNHNY, CDR2 SVGAGI (reference sequence). The CDR3: CASSYDGQPQHF. The DNA for the CDR3 is TGTGCCAGCAGTTACGACGGGCAGCCCCAGCATTTT.

This chain links TRBV19 with TRBJ1-2, with a possible D match to TRBD1 (5 bases). The CDR3 runs 14 residues. V was cut by 1 base and J by 0 bases, with 6 bases left in between. Germline V gene sequence: CDR1 LNHDA, CDR2 SQIVND (reference sequence). The CDR3 bases are TGTGCCAGTAGTATAGGGACATCTAACTATGGCTACACCTTC. The encoded protein is CASSIGTSNYGYTF.

The chain has TRBV5-4 and TRBJ1-4; possibly TRBD1 for D (5 bases). Trimming took 7 bases from V and 5 from J, leaving 12 bases between them. Per germline, CDR1 SGHNT and CDR2 YYREEE (reference sequence). There are 13 residues in the CDR3. For the CDR3, the DNA is TGTGCCAGCCAAGACAGTGTAAATGAAAAACTGTTTTTT. Translating gives CASQDSVNEKLFF.

The chain is built from TRBV7-6 and TRBJ1-1, with D possibly TRBD1 on 6 matching bases. The CDR3 totals 15 residues. The V end lost 1 base, the J end lost 5 bases, and 14 bases lay between the germline ends. Germline CDR1 reads SGHVS; CDR2 reads FNYEAQ. CDR3 DNA sequence: TGTGCCAGCAGCTTAGGAGCAGGGGTGGGGACTGAAGCTTTCTTT. Its protein is CASSLGAGVGTEAFF.

The gene calls are TRBV7-9 and TRBJ2-1; D gene unclear. The CDR3 sequence is 13 residues long. The V and J ends lost 3 bases and 0 bases respectively, with 3 bases between them. The germline CDR1 and CDR2 sequences are SEHNR and FQNEAQ (reference sequence). CDR3 DNA sequence: TGTGCCAGCAGCTTGAGCTCCTACAATGAGCAGTTCTTC. It encodes CASSLSSYNEQFF.

The V call is TRBV18, the J call TRBJ2-7; D might be TRBD1 (5 bases). Per the germline V gene, CDR1 is KGHSH and CDR2 is LQKENI. Trimming took 6 bases from V and 4 from J, leaving 16 bases between them. This CDR3 is 14 amino acids long. The CDR3 bases are TGTGCCAGCTCCTGGCAGGACACCACATACGAGCAGTACTTC. This encodes CASSWQDTTYEQYF.

The chain is built from TRBV4-1 and TRBJ1-6; 9 positions agree with TRBD1. The ends lost 4 bases at V and 10 bases at J; junction bases unmatched: 8. The V gene's germline CDR1 is MGHRA and CDR2 YSYEKL. This CDR3 comprises 15 residues. This chain's CDR3 is CASSPTRTGDSPLHF. Written as DNA, the CDR3 is TGCGCCAGCAGCCCAACCCGGACAGGGGACTCACCCCTCCACTTT.

Only a few counts were recorded for this clone. The chain joins TRBV10-1 to TRBJ2-1, with TRBD2 identical over 13 bases. The CDR3 runs to 20 residues. Germline-derived CDR1 and CDR2 are WNHNN and SYGVQD (reference sequence). With V trimmed by 2 bases and J by 0 bases, 10 bases remained unmatched. DNA for the CDR3: TGCGCCAGCAGTGAGACGACGACTAGCGGGGGGATTAGCTCCTACAATGAGCAGTTCTTC. This translates into CASSETTTSGGISSYNEQFF.

J is TRBJ2-5 and V is TRBV19; tentatively, D is TRBD1 (6 bases). V lost 5 bases and J lost 5, with 12 bases in between. The germline V gene has CDR1 LNHDA and CDR2 SQIVND (reference sequence). The CDR3 is made up of 13 amino acids. CDR3 amino acids: CASSPQGHETQYF. The CDR3 DNA reads TGTGCCAGTAGTCCCCAGGGACACGAGACCCAGTACTTC.